This paragraph covers one T cell receptor beta chain sequence. Its specific antigen is unknown. One base away there is no much larger clone; base qualities are not given. Sorted unstimulated T cells and proliferating T cells recovered from mixed lymphocyte reactions were subjected to TCRbeta CDR3 sequencing. Fresh whole blood from 9 to 11 HLA-typed healthy donors was used to isolate PBMCs. To map where alloreactive clones came from, CD4+ regulatory T cells in the unstimulated state were FACS-sorted. The source of the sample is a study of siplizumab effects on memory and regulatory T cells (dated by TCRdb to between 2017 and 2020). Concerning the study at large: The effect of the anti-CD2 antibody siplizumab on alloreactive T-cell subsets was examined in allogeneic mixed lymphocyte reactions constructed from human PBMCs. What the research found in general, with its limitations: The cumulative frequency of alloreactive sequences that could be traced back to unstimulated CD4+ memory T cells was significantly reduced by siplizumab. About 80-96% of proliferating CD4+ or CD8+ clones could not be given a naive or memory phenotype. Among mappable alloreactive CD4+ clones, an average Treg-derived fraction of roughly 70% was observed with siplizumab, compared with approximately 30% in control reactions. Unstimulated naive T cells appeared more diverse than memory T cells, and naive cells seemed to contribute substantially to the alloresponse. Whether proliferating Tregs from siplizumab cultures were suppressive was not functionally confirmed. Because sequences below about 10^-5 frequency were poorly captured, only a minor fraction of alloreactive clones could be mapped to unstimulated subsets.

V has 4 bases trimmed and J has 5 bases trimmed; junction bases matching no gene number 8. The germline V gene gives CDR1 as SGDLS and CDR2 as YYNGEE. Measured from the cysteine to the phenylalanine, the CDR3 is 16 residues long. Of the read, only the CDR3 DNA is kept; its 48 bases are in frame from base 1. The library was built by means of the immunoSEQ multiplex PCR assay. Each sample had some 94,000 TCR templates assayed by the deep sequencing platform. Genomic DNA extracted from sorted T cells was the material used for TCRbeta CDR3 sequencing. As for the authors' bioinformatics: The R programming language was used for the clonal analysis of the TCRbeta CDR3 data. Unstimulated samples were compared with post-reaction CFSE-low samples to define alloreactive CD4+ and CD8+ clones. Alloreactive CD4+ clones were assigned to regulatory or non-regulatory origin by matching sequences to sorted unstimulated Treg and non-Treg repertoires. Sourced from immuneACCESS, this table was stored by TCRdb with only in-frame sequences that have V and J called. A share of the clones is absent; for the studies checked, an unresolved V gene accounts for under half, and the remainder has no known explanation. That table supplies the V and J calls and clone size; D and trimming were determined from the DNA. Across this sample there are some 65,000 clones, with roughly 88% seen only once. Around 1.6% of the sample lies in the top ten.

The clonotype comes from a human donor in good health. Rearrangement joined TRBV9 to TRBJ2-3; the central 12 bases match TRBD2. Sequencing used Tregs sorted from blood. CDR3 reads: CASSFRLAGVGDTQYF. The sequence in DNA is TGTGCCAGCAGCTTTCGACTAGCGGGAGTAGGAGATACGCAGTATTTT.